The 26 T cell receptor beta chains below were found in one sample sequenced in a study of neoadjuvant anti-PD-1 for oral cavity cancer. Method: immunoSEQ multiplex PCR; TCRdb's copy keeps in-frame clones and lacks some. This sample yields about 16,000 clones, of which 64% are seen a single time; about 3% belongs to the top ten. This specimen consisted of PBMCs, obtained before nivolumab (anti-PD-1) treatment. Receptor source: a person between 40 and 80 years old with oral cavity squamous cell carcinoma.

The J gene is TRBJ1-5, the V gene TRBV29-1; D is unclear. This CDR3 has 13 amino acids. CDR1 is SQVTM and CDR2 is ANQGSEA in the germline V gene. V lost 4 bases, J lost 0 bases, and 7 bases lay in between. CDR3 DNA: TGCAGCGTTGCCGCCGATAGCAATCAGCCCCAGCATTTT. Amino acids: CSVAADSNQPQHF. The entire variable domain, with the rest obtained from reference TRBV29-1 and TRBJ1-5, is as follows: SAVISQKPSRDICQRGTSLTIQCQVDSQVTMMFWYRQQPGQSLTLIATANQGSEATYESGFVIDKFPISRPNLTFSTLTVSNMSPEDSSIYLCSVAADSNQPQHFGDGTRLSIL.

The V call is TRBV30, the J call TRBJ2-7, with a tentative D call TRBD2 (6 bases). The CDR3 loop spans 13 amino acids. CDR1 is GTSNPN and CDR2 is SVGIG in the germline V gene (reference sequence). With 2 bases removed from V and 9 bases from J, the gap between germline ends came to 17 bases. CDR3 DNA sequence: TGTGCCTGGAGTCCTAACGCCGGGACTTTGCAGTACTTC. This codes for CAWSPNAGTLQYF. The whole variable domain, filled in from reference TRBV30 and TRBJ2-7, reads SQTIHQWPATLVQPVGSPLSLECTVEGTSNPNLYWYRQAAGRGLQLLFYSVGIGQISSEVPQNLSASRPQDRQFILSSKKLLLSDSGFYLCAWSPNAGTLQYFGPGTRLTVT.

This clone ranks as medium-sized. The chain employs TRBV30 and TRBJ1-5; D is uncertain. Germline CDR1 GTSNPN, CDR2 SVGIG (reference sequence). Trimming removed 2 bases at V and 3 bases at J, with 8 bases between. The CDR3 totals 13 residues. For the CDR3, the DNA is TGTGCCTGGAGTCCGGATGACAATCAGCCCCAGCATTTT. Its translation is CAWSPDDNQPQHF.

The chain combines TRBV5-4 with TRBJ1-1; D is uncertain. V lost 1 base and J lost 0, with 10 bases in between. Germline lookup yields CDR1 SGHNT and CDR2 YYREEE (reference sequence). The CDR3 runs to 15 residues. CDR3 sequence reads: CASSLTANMNTEAFF. The CDR3 DNA is TGTGCCAGCAGCTTGACAGCAAACATGAACACTGAAGCTTTCTTT.

This chain connects TRBV30 to TRBJ1-4; D is undetermined. From germline, CDR1 is GTSNPN and CDR2 SVGIG (reference sequence). V was cut by 3 bases and J by 6 bases, with 8 bases left in between. The CDR3 has 12 amino acids. The CDR3 coding sequence is TGTGCCTGGAGCGAAGGGTATGAAAAACTGTTTTTT. Its translation is CAWSEGYEKLFF. Using reference TRBV30 and TRBJ1-4 for the parts outside the CDR3, the full variable domain is SQTIHQWPATLVQPVGSPLSLECTVEGTSNPNLYWYRQAAGRGLQLLFYSVGIGQISSEVPQNLSASRPQDRQFILSSKKLLLSDSGFYLCAWSEGYEKLFFGSGTQLSVL.

This chain joins TRBV25-1 and TRBJ2-6; TRBD2 agrees at 15 bases. CDR1 is MGHDK, CDR2 SYGVNS, per germline. This CDR3 region has 18 residues. The V gene end was trimmed by 5 bases and the J gene end by 3 bases; junction bases not matched to a gene: 5. CDR3 nucleotides: TGTGCCAGCAGTCCTCGGACTAGCGGGAGGGATGGGGCCAACGTCCTGACTTTC. Translating gives CASSPRTSGRDGANVLTF. Looking up the rest from reference TRBV25-1 and TRBJ2-6 gives the full variable domain: EADIYQTPRYLVIGTGKKITLECSQTMGHDKMYWYQQDPGMELHLIHYSYGVNSTEKGDLSSESTVSRIRTEHFPLTLESARPSHTSQYLCASSPRTSGRDGANVLTFGAGSRLTVL.

This rearrangement joins TRBV5-1 to TRBJ2-3; perhaps TRBD2 as D (5 bases). Looked up from germline, CDR1 is SGHRS and CDR2 is YFSETQ. CDR3 length: 14 amino acids. V lost 7 bases to trimming and J lost 5 bases, with 17 bases between them. The CDR3 nucleotides read TGCGCCAGCTCCATAGCGACAACGAAAGATACGCAGTATTTT. This translates into CASSIATTKDTQYF.

This clone was recorded a few times. The genes are TRBV19 and TRBJ1-2; D might be TRBD1 (6 bases). Germline V CDR1 and CDR2: LNHDA, SQIVND (reference sequence). Trimming removed 7 bases from V and 4 bases from J, with 13 bases in between. There are 13 residues in the CDR3. CDR3 loop: CASKQGEGYGYTF. The CDR3 DNA reads as TGTGCCAGTAAACAGGGAGAAGGCTATGGCTACACCTTC.

The gene calls are TRBV9 and TRBJ1-1; TRBD1 is a possible D gene (5 bases). The CDR3 has 15 residues. CDR1 is SGDLS, CDR2 YYNGEE, per germline. The germline V and J ends were trimmed by 0 bases and 2 bases, with 11 bases remaining between them. The CDR3 DNA reads TGTGCCAGCAGCGTAGACTCCGGGGGTAACACTGAAGCTTTCTTT. It specifies CASSVDSGGNTEAFF.

The chain employs TRBV28 and TRBJ2-5; 9 nucleotides align to TRBD2. The CDR3 has 15 residues. Germline CDR1 reads MDHEN; CDR2 reads SYDVKM. The V gene end was trimmed by 6 bases and the J gene end by 1 base; junction bases not matched to a gene: 6. This CDR3 reads CASRLGLASQETQYF. In DNA form, the CDR3 reads TGTGCCAGCAGACTAGGACTAGCGTCCCAAGAGACCCAGTACTTC.

V and J are TRBV6-5 and TRBJ2-5; no reliable D call. The V end lost 0 bases, the J end lost 2 bases, and 13 bases lay between the germline ends. Germline V gene lookup returns CDR1 MNHEY and CDR2 SVGAGI. This CDR3 region has 16 residues. CDR3 nucleotides: TGTGCCAGCAGTTACTCCCTCGGGTCCCAACAAGAGACCCAGTACTTC. Amino acids: CASSYSLGSQQETQYF.

The chain couples TRBV6-1 to TRBJ1-3; D not resolved. The CDR3 loop spans 14 amino acids. Trimming took off 5 bases at V and 4 bases at J, with 12 bases between the two ends. Germline V gene sequence: CDR1 MNHNS, CDR2 SASEGT. The CDR3, as DNA: TGTGCCAGCAGTTCCATGGACGCCGGAAACACCATATATTTT. This translates into CASSSMDAGNTIYF.

DNA for the CDR3: TGTGCCAGCAGACATTTCCGACTAGCGGGGAAAAAAGAGACCCAGTACTTC. It encodes CASRHFRLAGKKETQYF. The chain employs TRBV11-2 and TRBJ2-5, with TRBD2 matching 11 bases. With 6 bases clipped from V and 3 bases from J, the junction kept 12 bases outside the gene matches. CDR1 and CDR2 (germline): SGHAT, FQNNGV. The CDR3 is 17 residues long.

The chain is built from TRBV9 and TRBJ2-1; 11 bases are shared with TRBD2. The CDR3 has 15 residues. Germline V gives CDR1 SGDLS, CDR2 YYNGEE. V trimming: 3 bases; J trimming: 9 bases; junction bases outside the gene matches: 8. CDR3 sequence reads: CASSGTSGSFGEQFF. The DNA of the CDR3 is TGTGCCAGCAGCGGAACTAGCGGGAGCTTTGGTGAGCAGTTCTTC. Variable domain in full (rest from reference TRBV9 and TRBJ2-1): DSGVTQTPKHLITATGQRVTLRCSPRSGDLSVYWYQQSLDQGLQFLIQYYNGEERAKGNILERFSAQQFPDLHSELNLSSLELGDSALYFCASSGTSGSFGEQFFGPGTRLTVL.

The rearrangement links TRBV7-8 to TRBJ2-7; no reliable D call. The V gene's germline CDR1 is SGHVS and CDR2 FQNEAQ. The V and J ends lost 3 bases and 4 bases respectively, with 19 bases between them. The CDR3 is made up of 16 amino acids. DNA of the CDR3: TGTGCCAGCAGCTTGGGCACAACGCCCATTTTATACGAGCAGTACTTC. Its translation: CASSLGTTPILYEQYF.

The chain joins TRBV28 to TRBJ2-3; 9 bases align to TRBD1. CDR3 size: 14 residues. Germline V gene sequence: CDR1 MDHEN, CDR2 SYDVKM. After removal of 3 bases from V and 4 bases from J, the junction contained 2 bases not matched to a gene. This chain's CDR3 is CASSLGQGADTQYF. The CDR3 nucleotides read TGTGCCAGCAGTTTGGGACAGGGTGCAGATACGCAGTATTTT.

This chain connects TRBV30 to TRBJ2-2; D may be TRBD1 or TRBD2 (5 bases each). V lost 3 bases to trimming and J lost 6 bases, with 14 bases between them. The CDR3 runs to 14 residues. Germline V gene lookup returns CDR1 GTSNPN and CDR2 SVGIG (reference sequence). The CDR3 loop reads CAWRGRGRAGELFF. Here the CDR3 DNA reads TGTGCCTGGAGGGGACGTGGGCGGGCCGGGGAGCTGTTTTTT.

This rearrangement joins TRBV7-3 to TRBJ2-7, with D tentatively TRBD2 (6 bases). In germline, CDR1 is SGHTA, CDR2 FQGTGA. The CDR3 consists of 17 residues. The germline V and J ends were trimmed by 2 bases and 4 bases, with 21 bases remaining between them. CDR3 coding DNA: TGTGCCAGCAGCTTATGCCTCTGGGACTCGGACAATTACGAGCAGTACTTC. This translates into CASSLCLWDSDNYEQYF.

The rearrangement uses TRBV6-5 and TRBJ2-3; the match to TRBD1 covers 8 bases. V shed 2 bases and J 0 bases; nucleotides not matched to a gene: 1. This CDR3 is 15 amino acids long. Germline V gene lookup returns CDR1 MNHEY and CDR2 SVGAGI. CDR3 protein: CASSYGQGSTDTQYF. Written as DNA, the CDR3 is TGTGCCAGCAGTTACGGACAGGGCAGCACAGATACGCAGTATTTT.

CDR3 coding DNA: TGTGCCAGCAGTGAAAGTGGGGAATTGGGCTACACCTTC. This encodes CASSESGELGYTF. This chain uses TRBV6-1 with TRBJ1-2; the D is unclear. Trimming removed 2 bases from V and 8 bases from J, with 12 bases in between. The CDR3 is 13 amino acids. Germline V gene sequence: CDR1 MNHNS, CDR2 SASEGT.

Only a few counts were recorded for this clone. This chain connects TRBV19 to TRBJ2-1; D ambiguous. CDR3 size: 13 residues. Trimming took off 7 bases at V and 0 bases at J, with 7 bases between the two ends. Per germline, CDR1 LNHDA and CDR2 SQIVND (reference sequence). CDR3 bases: TGTGCCAGTACAGCCCGCTCCTACAATGAGCAGTTCTTC. This codes for CASTARSYNEQFF. Variable domain in full (rest from reference TRBV19 and TRBJ2-1): DGGITQSPKYLFRKEGQNVTLSCEQNLNHDAMYWYRQDPGQGLRLIYYSQIVNDFQKGDIAEGYSVSREKKESFPLTVTSAQKNPTAFYLCASTARSYNEQFFGPGTRLTVL.

This clone was seen once. The chain is built from TRBV6-7 and TRBJ1-5; TRBD1 matches at 10 bases. TRBV6-7 is an ORF for which the function is uncertain. The CDR3 is made up of 14 amino acids. V was pared by 4 bases and J by 9 bases, with 6 bases of the junction left unmatched. The CDR3 protein is CASSFDRGLRPQHF. CDR3 sequence (DNA): TGTGCCAGCAGTTTCGACAGGGGGCTGAGGCCCCAGCATTTT.

With respect to this clone: One end of the junction does not line up with germline, which may come from a read error. This chain connects TRBV7-7 to TRBJ2-1, with D perhaps matching TRBD2 (6 bases). This CDR3 has 13 amino acids. Germline CDR1 and CDR2: SSHAT and FNYEAQ (reference sequence). CDR3 DNA: TGTGCTAGCAGCTTAGCGGAGATCGGTGAGCAGTTCTTC. The encoded protein is CASSLAEIGEQFF.

The chain uses TRBV2 and TRBJ2-7, with D uncertain. This CDR3 has 13 amino acids. Germline assignment: CDR1 SNHLY and CDR2 FYNNEI. The V end lost 6 bases, the J end lost 0 bases, and 9 bases lay between the germline ends. CDR3 loop: CASRGGNSYEQYF. CDR3 nucleotides: TGTGCCAGCAGGGGCGGAAACTCCTACGAGCAGTACTTC.

The chain carries TRBV5-1 and TRBJ1-2; D perhaps matches TRBD1 (5 bases). Trimming left V 0 bases short and J 7 bases short, with 10 bases between. The CDR3 spans 13 residues. Germline V CDR1 and CDR2: SGHRS, YFSETQ. The CDR3 spells CASSLASGPGYTF. In DNA form, the CDR3 reads TGCGCCAGCAGCTTGGCCTCAGGGCCTGGCTACACCTTC.

The chain is built from TRBV28 and TRBJ2-7; possible D gene TRBD1, 5 bases. The V end lost 8 bases, the J end lost 3 bases, and 20 bases lay between the germline ends. From germline, CDR1 is MDHEN and CDR2 SYDVKM. The CDR3 extends over 15 amino acids. CDR3 protein: CASLPHPTVGYEQYF. The CDR3 DNA is TGTGCCAGCCTCCCTCACCCGACAGTCGGCTACGAGCAGTACTTC.